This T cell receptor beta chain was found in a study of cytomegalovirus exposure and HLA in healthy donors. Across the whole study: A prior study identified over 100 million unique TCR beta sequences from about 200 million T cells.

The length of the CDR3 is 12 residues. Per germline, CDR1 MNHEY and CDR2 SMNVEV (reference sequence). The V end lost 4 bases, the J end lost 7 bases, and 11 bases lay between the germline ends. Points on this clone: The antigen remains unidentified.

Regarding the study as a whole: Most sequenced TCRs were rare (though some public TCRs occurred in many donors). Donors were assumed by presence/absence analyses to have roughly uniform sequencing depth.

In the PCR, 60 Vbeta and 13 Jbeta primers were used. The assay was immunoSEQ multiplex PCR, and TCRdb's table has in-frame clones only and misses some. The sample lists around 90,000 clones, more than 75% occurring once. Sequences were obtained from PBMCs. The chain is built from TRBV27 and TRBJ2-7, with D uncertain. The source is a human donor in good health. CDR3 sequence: CASSSSRQEQYF. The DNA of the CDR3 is TGTGCCAGCAGTTCGTCCCGCCAGGAGCAGTACTTC.